A single sample gave rise to the 19 T cell receptor beta chains below, sequenced in a study of OX40 agonist ivuxolimab in advanced cancers. TCRdb's copy holds only in-frame clones and misses some; the assay was immunoSEQ multiplex PCR. The sample shows 30,000 to 45,000 clones, roughly four fifths of them seen only once. Source: CD4+ or CD8+ T cells sorted from blood, taken in a trial of the OX40 agonist ivuxolimab. These TCRs come from an adult with an advanced solid tumor such as melanoma, head and neck, liver or kidney cancer.

This chain links TRBV14 with TRBJ2-5; 11 bases align to TRBD1. This CDR3 has 15 amino acids. Trimming at V came to 4 bases and at J to 3 bases, leaving 4 bases not matched to a gene. The germline V gene encodes CDR1 SGHDN and CDR2 FVKESK. Written as DNA, the CDR3 is TGTGCCAGCAGCCGAAGGACAGGGGGCGAAGAGACCCAGTACTTC. Encoded protein: CASSRRTGGEETQYF.

This clone was counted a single time. CDR3 residues: CASSYSGLEGEQFF. The CDR3 nucleotides read TGTGCCAGCAGCTACTCAGGGTTAGAAGGTGAGCAGTTCTTC. The chain joins TRBV11-2 to TRBJ2-1, with D possibly being TRBD1 (5 bases). This CDR3 has 14 amino acids. V was trimmed by 4 bases and J by 9 bases, leaving 16 bases between them. Germline CDR1 and CDR2: SGHAT and FQNNGV.

The V and J genes are TRBV10-1 and TRBJ1-2; D is unclear. This CDR3 has 13 residues. Trimming took 10 bases from V and 9 from J, leaving 21 bases between them. Germline assignment: CDR1 WNHNN and CDR2 SYGVQD (reference sequence). CDR3 protein: CAKGRAVIGRYTF. In DNA, the CDR3 is TGCGCCAAGGGAAGGGCAGTGATTGGGCGCTACACCTTC.

As regards this clone: This sample includes further DNA sequences coding for the same CDR3. This chain uses TRBV7-3 with TRBJ1-1, with no clear D. The CDR3 consists of 13 residues. Trimming pared 10 bases from V and 3 bases from J, leaving 15 bases between. The germline CDR1 and CDR2 sequences are SGHTA and FQGTGA. The CDR3 loop reads CATARSADTEAFF. The CDR3 DNA is TGTGCCACCGCACGGTCGGCGGACACTGAAGCTTTCTTT.

The chain combines TRBV7-9 with TRBJ2-7; 10 bases fit TRBD1. CDR1 and CDR2 (germline): SEHNR, FQNEAQ (reference sequence). V gave up 4 bases and J gave up 3 bases; unmatched junction bases: 6. This CDR3 is 15 amino acids long. CDR3 protein: CASSSLRDRGYEQYF. CDR3 sequence (DNA): TGTGCCAGCAGCTCACTCCGGGACAGGGGCTACGAGCAGTACTTC.

The rearrangement links TRBV7-2 to TRBJ1-3; D gene ambiguous. There are 13 residues in the CDR3. Germline CDR1 SGHTA, CDR2 FQGNSA. The V end lost 3 bases, the J end lost 8 bases, and 11 bases lay between the germline ends. As DNA, the CDR3 is TGTGCCAGCAGCTTTAGTGCGGTGGACACCATATATTTT. Protein sequence: CASSFSAVDTIYF.

This chain links TRBV7-8 with TRBJ1-2; D unresolved. The CDR3 is 14 residues long. In germline, CDR1 is SGHVS, CDR2 FQNEAQ. V lost 1 base and J 5 bases, leaving 11 bases between the germline ends. This CDR3 reads CASSLDWGGYGYTF. As DNA, the CDR3 is TGTGCCAGCAGCTTAGACTGGGGAGGGTATGGCTACACCTTC.

This chain links TRBV4-2 with TRBJ1-1, with D possibly matching TRBD1 (6 bases). V was pared by 5 bases and J by 3 bases, with 19 bases between. Germline-derived CDR1 and CDR2 are LGHNA and YNFKEQ. The CDR3 runs 16 residues. DNA for the CDR3: TGTGCCAGCAGCTCCTCGGGACACTCGACGGACACTGAAGCTTTCTTT. It yields the protein CASSSSGHSTDTEAFF.

V and J are TRBV5-5 and TRBJ2-4; no clear D. V gave up 4 bases and J gave up 1 base, with 18 bases separating them. This CDR3 comprises 17 residues. Germline V gene data show CDR1 as SGHKS and CDR2 as YYEKEE (reference sequence). The CDR3 loop reads CASSAPASDVAKNIQYF. CDR3 DNA: TGTGCCAGCAGCGCGCCTGCGTCAGATGTGGCCAAAAACATTCAGTACTTC.

The genes are TRBV4-2 and TRBJ2-5; the D is unclear. The better agreement between TRBJ2-7 and the DNA end casts doubt on the J call. Per germline, CDR1 LGHNA and CDR2 YNFKEQ. This CDR3 has 15 residues. The chain's CDR3 is CASSQDPQYTYEQYF. The CDR3, as DNA: TGTGCCAGCAGCCAAGACCCACAGTACACCTACGAGCAGTACTTC.

The chain links TRBV6-1 to TRBJ1-1, with unresolved D. The CDR3 covers 13 residues. CDR1 and CDR2 from the germline V gene are MNHNS and SASEGT. V was clipped by 3 bases and J by 5 bases, with 10 bases between them. The CDR3 bases are TGTGCCAGCAGTGATACGAGAGGTACTGAAGCTTTCTTT. Translating it yields CASSDTRGTEAFF.

V gene TRBV28 combines with J gene TRBJ1-1; D remains ambiguous. This CDR3 has 14 residues. The V gene's germline CDR1 is MDHEN and CDR2 SYDVKM. V was shortened by 10 bases and J by 4 bases, with 19 bases between the two germline ends. CDR3 sequence (DNA): TGTGCCACCTCTAAATTGATGCAGAGCACTGAAGCTTTCTTT. This codes for CATSKLMQSTEAFF.

This chain links TRBV2 with TRBJ2-3, with 8 bases fitting TRBD1. The CDR3 is made up of 15 amino acids. V gave up 3 bases and J gave up 7 bases; unmatched junction bases: 9. CDR1 is SNHLY and CDR2 is FYNNEI in the germline V gene. CDR3 amino acids: CASSDQTGDFNTQYF. As DNA, the CDR3 is TGTGCCAGCAGTGATCAGACAGGGGATTTTAATACGCAGTATTTT.

This chain uses TRBV5-6 with TRBJ2-5, with no clear D. The CDR3 sequence is 13 residues long. Trimming stripped 4 bases from V and 3 bases from J, with 10 bases between. Germline lookup yields CDR1 SGHDT and CDR2 YYEEEE. CDR3 region: CASSHPGEETQYF. The CDR3 nucleotides read TGTGCCAGCAGCCACCCCGGCGAAGAGACCCAGTACTTC.

V and J are TRBV29-1 and TRBJ2-7; D tentatively fits TRBD1 or TRBD2 (5 bases each). V was shortened by 6 bases and J by 0 bases, with 21 bases between the two germline ends. CDR1 is SQVTM and CDR2 is ANQGSEA in the germline V gene. The CDR3 loop spans 16 amino acids. CDR3 loop: CSVILTGLRSSYEQYF. The CDR3, as DNA: TGCAGCGTCATACTGACGGGGCTCCGGAGCTCCTACGAGCAGTACTTC.

The chain has TRBV19 and TRBJ2-7; D gene ambiguous. CDR1 is LNHDA, CDR2 SQIVND, per germline (reference sequence). This CDR3 spans 14 amino acids. Deletions cut 1 base from V and 2 bases from J, with 9 bases between. CDR3 nucleotides: TGTGCCAGTAGTATAGTGGCACTTACCTACGAGCAGTACTTC. Its translation: CASSIVALTYEQYF.

The chain links TRBV7-9 to TRBJ2-6, with D perhaps TRBD1 or TRBD2 (6 bases each). CDR3 length: 15 amino acids. The V end lost 6 bases, the J end lost 3 bases, and 12 bases lay between the germline ends. The germline gives CDR1 SEHNR, CDR2 FQNEAQ (reference sequence). CDR3 residues: CASSPGAGGANVLTF. In DNA form, the CDR3 reads TGTGCCAGCAGTCCGGGGGCAGGTGGGGCCAACGTCCTGACTTTC.

V usage is TRBV6-6 and J usage is TRBJ2-5; 7 bases align to TRBD2. The V and J ends lost 1 base and 5 bases, in that order; junction bases with no gene match: 7. CDR3 length: 15 amino acids. Germline CDR1 reads MNHNY; CDR2 reads SVGAGI (reference sequence). CDR3 sequence reads: CASSYYGDYDETQYF. The CDR3 DNA reads TGTGCCAGCAGTTACTACGGGGACTATGATGAGACCCAGTACTTC.

This chain links TRBV7-9 with TRBJ2-7; D is uncertain. The CDR3 sequence is 13 residues long. CDR1 SEHNR and CDR2 FQNEAQ come from the germline V gene (reference sequence). The V and J ends lost 1 base and 3 bases respectively, with 7 bases between them. CDR3 DNA: TGTGCCAGCAGCTTAGTGGGCGGCTACGAGCAGTACTTC. This translates into CASSLVGGYEQYF.